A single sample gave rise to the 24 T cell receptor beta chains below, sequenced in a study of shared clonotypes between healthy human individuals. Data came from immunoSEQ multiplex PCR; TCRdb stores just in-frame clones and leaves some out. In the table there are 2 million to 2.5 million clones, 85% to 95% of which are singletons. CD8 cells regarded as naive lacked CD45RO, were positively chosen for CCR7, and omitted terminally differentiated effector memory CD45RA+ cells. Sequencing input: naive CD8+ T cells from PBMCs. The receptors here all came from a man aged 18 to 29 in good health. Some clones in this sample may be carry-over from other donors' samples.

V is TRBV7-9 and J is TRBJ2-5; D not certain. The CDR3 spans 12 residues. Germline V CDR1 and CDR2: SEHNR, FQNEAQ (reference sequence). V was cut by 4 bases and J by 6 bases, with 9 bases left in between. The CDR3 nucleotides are TGTGCCAGCAGCTCGTGGATGCAGACCCAGTACTTC. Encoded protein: CASSSWMQTQYF.

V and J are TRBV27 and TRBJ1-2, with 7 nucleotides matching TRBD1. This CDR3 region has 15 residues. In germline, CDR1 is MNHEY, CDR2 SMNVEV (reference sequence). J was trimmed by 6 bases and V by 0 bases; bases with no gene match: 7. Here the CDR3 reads CASSLSQGGGDGYTF. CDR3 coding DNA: TGTGCCAGCAGTTTATCGCAGGGAGGGGGCGATGGCTACACCTTC.

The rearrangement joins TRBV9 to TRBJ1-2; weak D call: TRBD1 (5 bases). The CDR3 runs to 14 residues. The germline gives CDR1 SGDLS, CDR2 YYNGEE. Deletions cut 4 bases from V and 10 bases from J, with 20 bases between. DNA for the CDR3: TGTGCCAGCAGCTCAAACGGGCTGGGGGAGCACTACACCTTC. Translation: CASSSNGLGEHYTF. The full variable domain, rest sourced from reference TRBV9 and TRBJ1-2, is DSGVTQTPKHLITATGQRVTLRCSPRSGDLSVYWYQQSLDQGLQFLIQYYNGEERAKGNILERFSAQQFPDLHSELNLSSLELGDSALYFCASSSNGLGEHYTFGSGTRLTVV.

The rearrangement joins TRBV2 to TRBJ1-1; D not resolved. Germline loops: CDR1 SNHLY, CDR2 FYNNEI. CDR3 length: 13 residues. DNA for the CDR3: TGTGCGATAAGGAGGGCTCAGAACACTGAAGCTTTCTTT. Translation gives CAIRRAQNTEAFF.

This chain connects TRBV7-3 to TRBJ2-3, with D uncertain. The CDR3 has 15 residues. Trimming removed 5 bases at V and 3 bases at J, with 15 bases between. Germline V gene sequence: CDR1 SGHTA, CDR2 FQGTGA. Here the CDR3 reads CASSNLGVGTDTQYF. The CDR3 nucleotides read TGTGCCAGCAGCAACCTAGGCGTTGGTACAGATACGCAGTATTTT.

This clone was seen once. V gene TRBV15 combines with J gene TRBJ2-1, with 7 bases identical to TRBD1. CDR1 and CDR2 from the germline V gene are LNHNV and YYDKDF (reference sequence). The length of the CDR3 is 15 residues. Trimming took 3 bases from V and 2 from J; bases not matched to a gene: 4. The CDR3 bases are TGTGCCACCAGCAGTTCCGGGACAGCCTACAATGAGCAGTTCTTC. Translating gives CATSSSGTAYNEQFF.

The CDR3 region is CASSVDPRDDNEKLFF. CDR3 nucleotides: TGTGCCAGCAGCGTAGACCCGAGGGACGATAATGAAAAACTGTTTTTT. The chain carries TRBV9 and TRBJ1-4, with a tentative D call TRBD1 (5 bases). The CDR3 loop spans 16 amino acids. CDR1 and CDR2 from the germline V gene are SGDLS and YYNGEE. V lost 0 bases and J 4 bases, leaving 13 bases between the germline ends.

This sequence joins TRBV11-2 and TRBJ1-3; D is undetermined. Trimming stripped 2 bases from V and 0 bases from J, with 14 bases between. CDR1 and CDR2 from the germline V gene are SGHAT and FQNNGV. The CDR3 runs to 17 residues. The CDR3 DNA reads TGTGCCAGCAGCTTAATTCCGAGGTTTTCCTCTGGAAACACCATATATTTT. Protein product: CASSLIPRFSSGNTIYF.

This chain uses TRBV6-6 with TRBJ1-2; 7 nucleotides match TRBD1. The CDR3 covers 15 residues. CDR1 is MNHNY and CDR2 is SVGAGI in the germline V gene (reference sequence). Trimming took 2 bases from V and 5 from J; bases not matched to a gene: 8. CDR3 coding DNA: TGTGCCAGCAGTTACACAGGGGAAGTGTTGTATGGCTACACCTTC. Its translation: CASSYTGEVLYGYTF.

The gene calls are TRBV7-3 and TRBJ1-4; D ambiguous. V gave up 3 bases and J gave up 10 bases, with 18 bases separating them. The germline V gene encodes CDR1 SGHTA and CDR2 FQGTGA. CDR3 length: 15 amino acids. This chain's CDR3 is CASSFRAPREGKLFF. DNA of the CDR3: TGTGCCAGCAGCTTCCGGGCCCCTCGGGAAGGAAAACTGTTTTTT.

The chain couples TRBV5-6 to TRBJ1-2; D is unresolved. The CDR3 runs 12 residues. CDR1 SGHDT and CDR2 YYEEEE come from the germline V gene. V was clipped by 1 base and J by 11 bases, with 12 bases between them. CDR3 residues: CASSLFEGSYTF. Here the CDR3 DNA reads TGTGCCAGCAGCTTGTTCGAAGGCTCATACACCTTC.

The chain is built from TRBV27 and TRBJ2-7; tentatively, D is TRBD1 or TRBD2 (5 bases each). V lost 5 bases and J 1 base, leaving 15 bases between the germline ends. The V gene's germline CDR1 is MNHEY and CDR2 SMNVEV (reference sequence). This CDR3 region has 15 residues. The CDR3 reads CASSPQGRGSYEQYF. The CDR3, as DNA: TGTGCCAGCAGTCCCCAGGGCCGCGGGTCCTACGAGCAGTACTTC.

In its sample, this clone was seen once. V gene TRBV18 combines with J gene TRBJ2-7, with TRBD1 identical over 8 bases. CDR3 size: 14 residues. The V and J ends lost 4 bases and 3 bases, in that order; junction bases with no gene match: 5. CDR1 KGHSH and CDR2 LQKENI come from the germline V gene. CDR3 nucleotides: TGTGCCAGCTCACGGTCCGGACAGGGCTACGAGCAGTACTTC. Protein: CASSRSGQGYEQYF.

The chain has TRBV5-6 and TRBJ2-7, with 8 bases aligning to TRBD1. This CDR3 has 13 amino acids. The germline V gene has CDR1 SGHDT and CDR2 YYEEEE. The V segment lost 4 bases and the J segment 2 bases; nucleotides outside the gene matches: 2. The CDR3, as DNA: TGTGCCAGCAGCCCGGACAGGGCCTACGAGCAGTACTTC. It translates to CASSPDRAYEQYF.

Written as DNA, the CDR3 is TGTGCCAACGGGGAGGCGGCTTCGGTTAGCACAGATACGCAGTATTTT. Protein: CANGEAASVSTDTQYF. The chain employs TRBV7-9 and TRBJ2-3, with a tentative D call TRBD2 (6 bases). The V end lost 10 bases, the J end lost 0 bases, and 20 bases lay between the germline ends. The CDR3 loop spans 16 amino acids. Germline V gene data show CDR1 as SEHNR and CDR2 as FQNEAQ (reference sequence).

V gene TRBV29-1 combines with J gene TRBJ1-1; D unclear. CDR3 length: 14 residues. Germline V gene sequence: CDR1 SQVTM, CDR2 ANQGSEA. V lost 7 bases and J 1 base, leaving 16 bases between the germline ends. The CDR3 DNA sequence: TGCAGCGCTACCTGGTCGGGTCAGAACACTGAAGCTTTCTTT. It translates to CSATWSGQNTEAFF.

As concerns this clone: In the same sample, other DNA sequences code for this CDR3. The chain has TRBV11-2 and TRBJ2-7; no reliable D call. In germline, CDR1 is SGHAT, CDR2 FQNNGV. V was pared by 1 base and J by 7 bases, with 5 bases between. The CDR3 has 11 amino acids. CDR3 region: CASSLASEQYF. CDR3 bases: TGTGCCAGCAGCTTAGCCTCTGAGCAGTACTTC.

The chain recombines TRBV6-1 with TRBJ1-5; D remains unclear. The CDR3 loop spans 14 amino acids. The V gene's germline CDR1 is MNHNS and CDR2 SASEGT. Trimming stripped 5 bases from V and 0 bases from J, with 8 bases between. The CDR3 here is CASSLHISNQPQHF. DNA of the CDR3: TGTGCCAGCAGTCTACACATTAGCAATCAGCCCCAGCATTTT.

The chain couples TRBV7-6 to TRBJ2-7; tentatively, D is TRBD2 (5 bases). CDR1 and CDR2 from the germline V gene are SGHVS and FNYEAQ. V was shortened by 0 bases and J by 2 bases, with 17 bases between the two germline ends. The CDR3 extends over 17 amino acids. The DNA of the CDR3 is TGTGCCAGCAGCTTAGCGGCGGGCGGCAGCCTCACCTACGAGCAGTACTTC. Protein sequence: CASSLAAGGSLTYEQYF.

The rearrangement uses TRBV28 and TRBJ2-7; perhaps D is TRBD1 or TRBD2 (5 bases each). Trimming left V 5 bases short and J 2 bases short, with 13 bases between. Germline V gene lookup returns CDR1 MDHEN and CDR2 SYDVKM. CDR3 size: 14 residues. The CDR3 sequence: CASSRDGATYEQYF. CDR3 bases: TGTGCCAGCAGTCGAGACGGGGCGACCTACGAGCAGTACTTC.

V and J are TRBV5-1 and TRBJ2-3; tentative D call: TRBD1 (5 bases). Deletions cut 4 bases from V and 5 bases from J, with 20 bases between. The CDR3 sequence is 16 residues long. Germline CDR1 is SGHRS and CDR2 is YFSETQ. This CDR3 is CASSVQGRRGEDTQYF. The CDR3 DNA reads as TGCGCCAGCAGCGTTCAGGGTAGGCGAGGTGAAGATACGCAGTATTTT.

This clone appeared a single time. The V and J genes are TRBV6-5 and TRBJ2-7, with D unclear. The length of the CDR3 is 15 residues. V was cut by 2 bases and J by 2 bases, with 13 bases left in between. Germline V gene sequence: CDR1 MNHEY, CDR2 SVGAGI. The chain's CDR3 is CASSYTSNRAYEQYF. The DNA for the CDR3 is TGTGCCAGCAGTTACACCTCGAACAGAGCCTACGAGCAGTACTTC.

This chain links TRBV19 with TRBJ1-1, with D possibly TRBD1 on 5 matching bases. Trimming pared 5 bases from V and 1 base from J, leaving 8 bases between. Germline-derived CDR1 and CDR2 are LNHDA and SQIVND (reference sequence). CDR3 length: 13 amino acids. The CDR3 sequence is CASSWDENTEAFF. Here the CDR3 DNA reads TGTGCCAGTAGTTGGGACGAGAACACTGAAGCTTTCTTT.

The CDR3 spells CATRTANTGELFF. The DNA for the CDR3 is TGTGCCACCAGGACAGCGAACACCGGGGAGCTGTTTTTT. This chain joins TRBV15 and TRBJ2-2, with D possibly matching TRBD1 (5 bases). V shed 6 bases and J shed 0 bases, with 5 bases lying between them. The CDR3 is 13 residues long. CDR1 and CDR2 (germline): LNHNV, YYDKDF (reference sequence).